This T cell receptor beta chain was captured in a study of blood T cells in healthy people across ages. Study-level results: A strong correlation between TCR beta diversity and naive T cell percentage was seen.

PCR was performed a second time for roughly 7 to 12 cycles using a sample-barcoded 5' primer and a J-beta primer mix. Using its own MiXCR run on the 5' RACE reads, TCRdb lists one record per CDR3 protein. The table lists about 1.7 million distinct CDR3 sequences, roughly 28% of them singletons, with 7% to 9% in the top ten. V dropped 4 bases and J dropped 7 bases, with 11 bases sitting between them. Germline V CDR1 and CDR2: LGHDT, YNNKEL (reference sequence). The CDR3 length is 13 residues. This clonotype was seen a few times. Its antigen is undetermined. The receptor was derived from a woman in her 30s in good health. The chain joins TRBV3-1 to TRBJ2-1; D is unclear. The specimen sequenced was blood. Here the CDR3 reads CASSLRPVNEQFF. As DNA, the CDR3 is TGTGCCAGCAGCCTGCGACCAGTAAATGAGCAGTTCTTC.